This T cell receptor (beta chain) emerged from a study of T cells after yellow fever vaccination. Germline assignment: CDR1 SGHAT and CDR2 FQNNGV. With 4 bases removed from V and 4 bases from J, the gap between germline ends came to 10 bases. The CDR3 has 13 residues. This clonotype occurred many times. The antigen is unknown. Study results and limitations: Subsequent to the booster, the majority of primary-vaccination clones reappeared (around 96% CD4, approximately 90% CD8). Of the clonotypes, a small share occurred in both CD4 and CD8 compartments.

UMIs were added to TCR cDNA along with a universal primer site when it was made by 5'RACE template switching. TCRdb fed the 5' RACE reads into MiXCR, producing one record per CDR3 protein. The profile shows approximately 250,000 distinct CDR3 sequences, 6.7% of them singletons. The clonotype was recovered from a man younger than 45 who received the YFV17D yellow fever vaccine. This specimen consisted of CD4+ T cells sorted from PBMCs, obtained on the day of the yellow fever booster vaccination. The V call is TRBV11-2, the J call TRBJ2-5; D is uncertain. The CDR3 sequence: CASSSQTGETQYF. As DNA, the CDR3 is TGTGCCAGCAGCTCCCAGACTGGAGAGACCCAGTACTTC.